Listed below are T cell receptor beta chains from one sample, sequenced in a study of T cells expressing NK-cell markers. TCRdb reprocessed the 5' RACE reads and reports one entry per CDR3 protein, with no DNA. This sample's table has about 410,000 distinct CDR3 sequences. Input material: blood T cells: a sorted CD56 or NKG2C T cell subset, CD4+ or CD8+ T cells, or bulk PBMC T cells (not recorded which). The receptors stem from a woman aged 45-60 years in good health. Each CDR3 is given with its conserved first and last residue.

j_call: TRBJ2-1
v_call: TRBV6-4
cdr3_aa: CASSVLPGLAGGEQFF

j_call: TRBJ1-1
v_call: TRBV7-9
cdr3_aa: CASSGYRQGEEAFF

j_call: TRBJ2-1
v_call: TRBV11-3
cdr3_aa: CASSLQEGLAVYNEQFF

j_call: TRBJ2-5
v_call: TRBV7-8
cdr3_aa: CASSLGDGETQYF

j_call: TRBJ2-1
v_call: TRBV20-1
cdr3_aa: CSAIQTGSYNEQFF

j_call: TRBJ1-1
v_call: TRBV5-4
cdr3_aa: CASSRDLEVAFF

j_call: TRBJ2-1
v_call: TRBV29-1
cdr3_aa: CSVDRGSYNEQFF

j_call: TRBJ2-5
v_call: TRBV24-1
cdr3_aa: CATSGRETGRETQYF

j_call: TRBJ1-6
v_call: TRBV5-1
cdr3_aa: CASSREPDRAPSPLHF

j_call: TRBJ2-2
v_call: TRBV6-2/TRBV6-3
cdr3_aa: CASSQTSGRVGGELFF

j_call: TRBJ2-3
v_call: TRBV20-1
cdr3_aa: CSAHDRIRSTDTQYF

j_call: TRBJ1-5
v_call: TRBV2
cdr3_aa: CASSHGVGNQPQHF

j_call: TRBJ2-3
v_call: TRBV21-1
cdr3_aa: CASSKGGVGTDTQYF

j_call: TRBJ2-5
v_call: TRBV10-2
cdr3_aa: CASRETSEETQYF

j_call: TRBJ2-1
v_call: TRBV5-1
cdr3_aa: CASSVLAASYNEQFF

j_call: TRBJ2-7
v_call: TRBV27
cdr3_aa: CASRSWDSYEQYF

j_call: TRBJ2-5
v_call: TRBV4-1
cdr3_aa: CASSLLPGETQYF

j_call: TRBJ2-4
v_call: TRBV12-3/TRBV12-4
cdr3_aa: CASRTSGAQAKNIQYF

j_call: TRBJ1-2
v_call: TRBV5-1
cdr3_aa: CASSLRQHQLSYGYTF

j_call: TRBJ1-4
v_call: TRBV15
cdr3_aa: CATSKNRGGQEKLFF

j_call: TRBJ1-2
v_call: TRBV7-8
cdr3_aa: CASSKDTLGVGYTF

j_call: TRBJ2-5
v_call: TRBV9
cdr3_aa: CASSVATGYQETQYF

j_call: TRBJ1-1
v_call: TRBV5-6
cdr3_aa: CASSPQGGATEAFF

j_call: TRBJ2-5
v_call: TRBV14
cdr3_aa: CASSQGLAGFQETQYF

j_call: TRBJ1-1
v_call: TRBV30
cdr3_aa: CAWSAGTQAFF

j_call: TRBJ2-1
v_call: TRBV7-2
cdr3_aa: CASSLAGARLYNEQFF

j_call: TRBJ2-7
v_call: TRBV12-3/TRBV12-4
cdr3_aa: CASSIEAPYEQYF

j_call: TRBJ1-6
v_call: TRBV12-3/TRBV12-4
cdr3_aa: CATMRVLGAGSYNSPLHF

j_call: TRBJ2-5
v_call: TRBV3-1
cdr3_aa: CASSQRTRWETQYF

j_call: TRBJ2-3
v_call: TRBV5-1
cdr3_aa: CASSLFDRITDTQYF

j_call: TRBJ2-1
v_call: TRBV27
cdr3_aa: CASSLGLAGDPEYNEQFF

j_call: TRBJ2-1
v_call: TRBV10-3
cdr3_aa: CAIRTTDEVNEQFF

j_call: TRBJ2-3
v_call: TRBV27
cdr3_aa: CASSLIRPYGSTDTQYF

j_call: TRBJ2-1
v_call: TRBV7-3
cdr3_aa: CASSWAGEGNEQFF

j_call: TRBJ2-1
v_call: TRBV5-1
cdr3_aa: CASSLSRGLAISYNEQFF

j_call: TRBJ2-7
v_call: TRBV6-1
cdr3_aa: CASSTATGQYF

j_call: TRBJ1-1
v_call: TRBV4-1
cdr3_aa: CASSQPGHLNTEAFF

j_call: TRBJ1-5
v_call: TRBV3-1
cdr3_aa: CASSQREGQPQHF

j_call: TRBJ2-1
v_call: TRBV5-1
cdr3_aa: CASSRGTGTLTYNEQFF

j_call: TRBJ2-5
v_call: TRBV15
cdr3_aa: CATSRQLAQETQYF

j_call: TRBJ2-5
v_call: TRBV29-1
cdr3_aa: CSVDPEQETQYF

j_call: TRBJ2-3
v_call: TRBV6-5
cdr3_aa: CASSYQFAGKSTDTQYF

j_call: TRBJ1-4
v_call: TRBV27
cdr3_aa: CASSTGRPFPNEKLFF

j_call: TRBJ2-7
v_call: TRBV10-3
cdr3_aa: CAIGTSGRARREQYF

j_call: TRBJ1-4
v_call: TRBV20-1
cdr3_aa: CSASWDRGFTNEKLFF

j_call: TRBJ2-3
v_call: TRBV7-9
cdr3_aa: CASSPPPASGRGDTQYF

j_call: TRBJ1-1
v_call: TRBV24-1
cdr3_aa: CATRAQDSNTEAFF

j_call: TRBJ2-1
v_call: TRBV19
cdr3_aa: CASSPGAHNEQFF

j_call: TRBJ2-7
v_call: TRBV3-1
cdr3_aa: CASSYSSYEQYF

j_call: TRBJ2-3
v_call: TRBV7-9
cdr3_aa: CASSFGPRAARTDTQYF

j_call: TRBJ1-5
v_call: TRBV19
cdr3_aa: CASSMPFGMGNQPQHF

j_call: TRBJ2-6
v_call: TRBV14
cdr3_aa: CASSPGQANSGANVLTF

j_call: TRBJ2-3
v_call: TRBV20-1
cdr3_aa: CSARALRTSAYTDTQYF

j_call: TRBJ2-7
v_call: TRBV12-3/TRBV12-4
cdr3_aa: CASTSTGRDEQYF

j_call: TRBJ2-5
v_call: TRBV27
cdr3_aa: CASSEVGASQKTQYF

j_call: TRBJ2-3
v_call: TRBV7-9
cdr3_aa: CASSFTSGAKVPQYF

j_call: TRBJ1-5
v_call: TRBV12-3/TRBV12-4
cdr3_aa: CASSLAGRSNQPQHF

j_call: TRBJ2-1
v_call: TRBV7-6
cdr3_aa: CASSQSAVLRNEQFF

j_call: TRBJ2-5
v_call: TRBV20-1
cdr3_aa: CSARDIGTSGSGVQETQYF

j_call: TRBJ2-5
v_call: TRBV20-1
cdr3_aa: CSASTAGGQETQYF